One sample yielded the 10 T cell receptor beta chains listed below, sequenced in a study of blood T cell repertoires in COVID-19 (TCRdb year 2020). The library relied on the immunoSEQ multiplex PCR assay. This immuneACCESS table, as held by TCRdb, lists in-frame sequences with V and J called but not all clones. Of the missing ones, under half trace to an unresolved V gene in checked studies; the others have no known cause. In all, the sample holds more than 120,000 clones, and roughly 90% of those were seen once. The ten largest clones take up around 0.91% of the sample. Sequencing was carried out using peripheral blood. These receptors originate from a woman aged 50 to 60 with acute or convalescent COVID-19.

The CDR3 is CASSHARGTQYF. The CDR3 region has the DNA TGTGCCAGCAGCCACGCGCGGGGAACGCAGTATTTT. The J gene is TRBJ2-3, the V gene TRBV4-2, with D possibly TRBD2 on 6 matching bases. CDR3 length: 12 residues. Germline-derived CDR1 and CDR2 are LGHNA and YNFKEQ. Trimming pared 3 bases from V and 9 bases from J, leaving 10 bases between.

V is TRBV24-1 and J is TRBJ2-3; TRBD1 aligns across 7 bases. Germline-derived CDR1 and CDR2 are KGHDR and SFDVKD. This CDR3 comprises 16 residues. Trimming took 2 bases from V and 1 from J; bases not matched to a gene: 5. CDR3 amino acids: CATSDSNRGGTDTQYF. As DNA, the CDR3 is TGTGCCACCAGTGATTCGAACAGGGGAGGCACAGATACGCAGTATTTT.

The V call is TRBV25-1, the J call TRBJ2-5, with TRBD2 matching 11 bases. Trimming cost V 4 bases and J 3 bases; bases outside gene matches: 7. This CDR3 region has 16 residues. CDR1 is MGHDK and CDR2 is SYGVNS in the germline V gene. The CDR3 loop reads CASSGWLAGGEETQYF. CDR3 in DNA: TGTGCCAGCAGTGGGTGGCTAGCGGGGGGTGAAGAGACCCAGTACTTC.

V is TRBV12-3 or TRBV12-4 and J is TRBJ2-7; possible D gene TRBD1, 6 bases. The CDR3 is 12 residues long. The V end lost 6 bases, the J end lost 1 base, and 7 bases lay between the germline ends. CDR3 nucleotide sequence: TGTGCCAGCAGGAGGGGGTCCTACGAGCAGTACTTC. It yields the protein CASRRGSYEQYF.

V gene TRBV6-5 combines with J gene TRBJ1-1; D unresolved. Germline loops: CDR1 MNHEY, CDR2 SVGAGI. The CDR3 is 13 residues long. Trimming removed 6 bases at V and 5 bases at J, with 13 bases between. The CDR3 region is CASSPGRGTEAFF. In nucleotides, the CDR3 is TGTGCCAGCAGCCCCGGACGGGGAACTGAAGCTTTCTTT.

This rearrangement joins TRBV10-3 to TRBJ2-5; possible D gene TRBD1, 5 bases. The CDR3 runs 15 residues. Germline CDR1 is ENHRY and CDR2 is SYGVKD. The V end was cut by 0 bases, the J end by 5 bases, with 13 bases between. This CDR3 reads CAISESGQAGETQYF. The CDR3 coding sequence is TGTGCCATCAGTGAGTCGGGGCAGGCCGGCGAGACCCAGTACTTC.

This chain links TRBV6-6 with TRBJ2-5; 13 bases align to TRBD2. V gave up 5 bases and J gave up 3 bases; unmatched junction bases: 9. The CDR3 loop spans 17 amino acids. The germline CDR1 and CDR2 sequences are MNHNY and SVGAGI (reference sequence). CDR3 DNA: TGTGCCAGCAGTCCTCATTCTGGACTAGCGGGAGAAGAGACCCAGTACTTC. It is translated as CASSPHSGLAGEETQYF.

DNA for the CDR3: TGTGCCAGCAGTGGGACAGGGGGCAATGGCTACACCTTC. This translates into CASSGTGGNGYTF. The genes are TRBV6-2 or TRBV6-3 and TRBJ1-2; 12 bases line up with TRBD1. The CDR3 extends over 13 amino acids. J gave up 6 bases and V 5 bases, and 1 base lay outside the gene matches. Germline CDR1 is MNHEY and CDR2 is SVGEGT.

V gene TRBV19 combines with J gene TRBJ1-2; D unclear. Deletions cut 3 bases from V and 6 bases from J, with 14 bases between. CDR1 is LNHDA, CDR2 SQIVND, per germline (reference sequence). The CDR3 runs 14 residues. The CDR3, as DNA: TGTGCCAGTAGTATCGCGGCGTTGGAGAATGGCTACACCTTC. Protein: CASSIAALENGYTF.

The chain carries TRBV12-3 or TRBV12-4 and TRBJ2-7; D remains ambiguous. CDR3 length equals 13 residues. The V and J ends lost 6 bases and 2 bases respectively, with 11 bases between them. Here the CDR3 DNA reads TGTGCCAGCAGCCCGAGTCCCCCCTACGAGCAGTACTTC. It specifies CASSPSPPYEQYF.